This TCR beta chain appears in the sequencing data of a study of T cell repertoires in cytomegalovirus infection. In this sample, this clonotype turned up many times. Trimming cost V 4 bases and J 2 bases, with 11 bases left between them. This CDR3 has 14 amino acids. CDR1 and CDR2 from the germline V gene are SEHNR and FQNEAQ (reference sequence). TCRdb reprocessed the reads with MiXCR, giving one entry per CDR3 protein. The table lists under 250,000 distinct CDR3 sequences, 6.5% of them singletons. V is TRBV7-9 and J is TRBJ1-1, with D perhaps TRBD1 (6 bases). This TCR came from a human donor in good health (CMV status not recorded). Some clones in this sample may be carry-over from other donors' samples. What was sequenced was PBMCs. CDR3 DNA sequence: TGTGCCAGCAGCTGGCGGGACACCAACACTGAAGCTTTCTTT. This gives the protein CASSWRDTNTEAFF.